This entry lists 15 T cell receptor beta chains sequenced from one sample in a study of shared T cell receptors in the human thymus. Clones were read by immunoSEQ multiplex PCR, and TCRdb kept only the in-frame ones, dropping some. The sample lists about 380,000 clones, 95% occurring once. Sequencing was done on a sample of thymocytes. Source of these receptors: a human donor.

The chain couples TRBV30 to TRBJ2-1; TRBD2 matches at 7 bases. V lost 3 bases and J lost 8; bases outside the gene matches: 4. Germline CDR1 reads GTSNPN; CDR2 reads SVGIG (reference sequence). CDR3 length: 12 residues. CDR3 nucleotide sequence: TGTGCCTGGAGCCCACGGGAGGATGAGCAGTTCTTC. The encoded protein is CAWSPREDEQFF.

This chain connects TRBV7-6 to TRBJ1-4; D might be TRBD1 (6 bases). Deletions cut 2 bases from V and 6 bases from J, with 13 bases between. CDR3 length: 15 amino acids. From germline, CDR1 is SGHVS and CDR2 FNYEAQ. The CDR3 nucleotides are TGTGCCAGCAGCTTATTGGGGCCAGGGGATGAAAAACTGTTTTTT. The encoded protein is CASSLLGPGDEKLFF.

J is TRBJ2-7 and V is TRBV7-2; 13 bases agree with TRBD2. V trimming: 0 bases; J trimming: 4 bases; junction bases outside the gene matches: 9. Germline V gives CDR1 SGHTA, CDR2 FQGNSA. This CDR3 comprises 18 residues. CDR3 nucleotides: TGTGCCAGCAGCTTAGCCCCTCGACGGACTAGCGGGAGATACGAGCAGTACTTC. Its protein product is CASSLAPRRTSGRYEQYF.

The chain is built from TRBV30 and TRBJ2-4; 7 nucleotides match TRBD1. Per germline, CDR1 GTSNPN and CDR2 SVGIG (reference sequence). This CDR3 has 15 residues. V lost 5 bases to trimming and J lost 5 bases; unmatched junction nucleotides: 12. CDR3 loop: CAWSFVHRGQNIQYF. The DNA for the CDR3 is TGTGCCTGGTCCTTTGTCCACAGGGGCCAAAACATTCAGTACTTC.

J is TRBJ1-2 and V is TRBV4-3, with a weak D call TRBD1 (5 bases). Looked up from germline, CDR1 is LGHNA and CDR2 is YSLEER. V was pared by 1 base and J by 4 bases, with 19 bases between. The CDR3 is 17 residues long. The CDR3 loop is CASSQGPRGDHLYGYTF. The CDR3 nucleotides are TGCGCCAGCAGCCAAGGCCCCCGCGGGGACCATCTCTATGGCTACACCTTC.

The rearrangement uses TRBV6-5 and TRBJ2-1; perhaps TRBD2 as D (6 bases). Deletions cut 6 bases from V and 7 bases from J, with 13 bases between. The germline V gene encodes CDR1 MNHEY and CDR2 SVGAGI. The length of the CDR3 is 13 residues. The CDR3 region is CASRLAKENEQFF. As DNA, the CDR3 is TGTGCCAGCAGACTAGCCAAAGAAAATGAGCAGTTCTTC.

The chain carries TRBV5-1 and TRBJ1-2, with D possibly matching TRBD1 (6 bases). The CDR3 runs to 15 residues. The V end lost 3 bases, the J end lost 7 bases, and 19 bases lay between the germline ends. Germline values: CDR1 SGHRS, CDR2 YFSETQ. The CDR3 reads CASSYGQTPSGGYTF. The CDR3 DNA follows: TGCGCCAGCAGCTACGGACAGACCCCGAGCGGTGGCTACACCTTC.

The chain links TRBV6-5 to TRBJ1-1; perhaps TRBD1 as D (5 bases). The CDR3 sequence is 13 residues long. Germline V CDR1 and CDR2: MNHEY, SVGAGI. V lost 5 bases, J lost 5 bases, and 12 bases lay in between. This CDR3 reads CASSDRTRTEAFF. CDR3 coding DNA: TGTGCCAGCAGTGACAGAACTAGGACTGAAGCTTTCTTT.

This CDR3 is CASSRPGLYEQFF. Here the CDR3 DNA reads TGTGCCAGTAGTAGACCGGGGTTGTATGAGCAGTTCTTC. The V and J genes are TRBV19 and TRBJ2-1, with TRBD2 as a possible D gene (5 bases). The germline V and J ends were trimmed by 4 bases and 8 bases, with 12 bases remaining between them. The CDR3 has 13 amino acids. Looked up from germline, CDR1 is LNHDA and CDR2 is SQIVND (reference sequence).

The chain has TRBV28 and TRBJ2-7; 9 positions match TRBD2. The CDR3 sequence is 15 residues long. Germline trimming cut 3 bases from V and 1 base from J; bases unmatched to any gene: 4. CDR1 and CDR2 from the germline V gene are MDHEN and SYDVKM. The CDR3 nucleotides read TGTGCCAGCAGTTTCTCAGCGGGAGGATCCTACGAGCAGTACTTC. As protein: CASSFSAGGSYEQYF.

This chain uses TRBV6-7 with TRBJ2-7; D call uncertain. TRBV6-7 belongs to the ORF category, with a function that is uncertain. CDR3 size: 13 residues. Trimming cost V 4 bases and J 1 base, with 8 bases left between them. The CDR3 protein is CASSCDPSYEQYF. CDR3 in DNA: TGTGCCAGCAGTTGTGACCCTTCCTACGAGCAGTACTTC.

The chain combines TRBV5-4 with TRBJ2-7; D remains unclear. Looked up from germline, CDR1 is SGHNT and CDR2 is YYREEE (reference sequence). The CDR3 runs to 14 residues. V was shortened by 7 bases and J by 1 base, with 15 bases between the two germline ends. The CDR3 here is CASAPRNGSYEQYF. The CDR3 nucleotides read TGTGCCAGCGCCCCCCGGAACGGATCCTACGAGCAGTACTTC.

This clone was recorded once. The CDR3 DNA is TGTGCCAGGGGGTTTACCAGGGGAATAGTTGAAGCTTTCTTT. Translated, it gives CARGFTRGIVEAFF. The rearrangement links TRBV2 to TRBJ1-1; weak D call: TRBD1 (6 bases). Trimming removed 9 bases at V and 7 bases at J, with 21 bases between. The CDR3 sequence is 14 residues long. Germline V CDR1 and CDR2: SNHLY, FYNNEI.

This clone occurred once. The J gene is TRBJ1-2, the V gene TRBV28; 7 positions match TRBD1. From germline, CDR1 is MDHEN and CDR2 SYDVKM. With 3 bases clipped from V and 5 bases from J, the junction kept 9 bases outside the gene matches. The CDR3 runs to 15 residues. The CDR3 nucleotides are TGTGCCAGCAGTTTTGACAGGGAATTCGTTTATGGCTACACCTTC. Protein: CASSFDREFVYGYTF.

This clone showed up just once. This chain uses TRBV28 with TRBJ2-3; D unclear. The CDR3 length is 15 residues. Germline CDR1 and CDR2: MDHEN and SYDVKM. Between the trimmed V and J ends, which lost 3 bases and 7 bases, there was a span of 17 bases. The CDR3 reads CASSFMGDLVNTQYF. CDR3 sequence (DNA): TGTGCCAGCAGTTTTATGGGTGACCTGGTGAATACGCAGTATTTT.